The T cell receptor (beta chain) under discussion was sequenced for a study of blood T cell repertoires in COVID-19. Under the authors' procedure: Reference gene primer amplification gave estimated nucleated cell counts. Data came from immunoSEQ multiplex PCR; TCRdb stores just in-frame clones and leaves some out. V, J and clone size reflect that table, while D and trimming were determined from the DNA. The sample lists 350,000 or so clones; 88% were seen once. Cohort allocation depended upon clinical history that participants reported. Exposed participants encountered a COVID-19 case during the 2 weeks preceding study entry. The CDR3 has 15 residues. Deletions cut 0 bases from V and 2 bases from J, with 10 bases between. Germline CDR1 is MNHEY and CDR2 is SMNVEV (reference sequence).

This TCR was sampled from a woman in her 30s who had been exposed to COVID-19. Sequences were obtained from PBMCs or T cells enriched from blood (not recorded which). This chain connects TRBV27 to TRBJ2-5, with D possibly matching TRBD2 (6 bases). The CDR3 DNA reads as TGTGCCAGCAGTTTATCCGGGACTCCTCAAGAGACCCAGTACTTC. Translated: CASSLSGTPQETQYF.